Following are 18 T cell receptor beta chains from one sample sequenced in a study of radiation and T cells in renal cell carcinoma. Time point given: blood 4 weeks post-SBRT, at nephrectomy. The treatment: 15 Gy SBRT to primary tumor, nephrectomy 4 weeks later. The data were produced by immunoSEQ multiplex PCR, yet TCRdb's version contains in-frame clones alone and is incomplete. Of 40,000 to 50,000 clones listed, roughly four fifths are singletons. Sequenced material: blood, taken from a patient whose treatment included radiotherapy and nephrectomy. The receptors here all came from an older woman with renal cell carcinoma.

The count of this clone is one. The chain has TRBV18 and TRBJ1-2; D ambiguous. The CDR3 extends over 14 amino acids. Deletions cut 0 bases from V and 4 bases from J, with 9 bases between. Looked up from germline, CDR1 is KGHSH and CDR2 is LQKENI. This CDR3 reads CASSPPPGIYGYTF. CDR3 DNA sequence: TGTGCCAGCTCACCACCCCCGGGAATCTATGGCTACACCTTC.

This rearrangement joins TRBV15 to TRBJ1-4; unclear D gene. V was pared by 3 bases and J by 7 bases, with 3 bases between. Germline V gene data show CDR1 as LNHNV and CDR2 as YYDKDF (reference sequence). This CDR3 region has 11 residues. CDR3 sequence reads: CATSRGEKLFF. The CDR3, as DNA: TGTGCCACCAGCAGGGGTGAAAAACTGTTTTTT.

This clone has only a few counts. CDR3 sequence reads: CASSMGNTEAFF. The CDR3, as DNA: TGTGCCAGCTCGATGGGAAACACTGAAGCTTTCTTT. The chain joins TRBV18 to TRBJ1-1; no clear D. The CDR3 has 12 residues. Germline V gene lookup returns CDR1 KGHSH and CDR2 LQKENI. Trimming shortened V by 6 bases and J by 2 bases, and 7 bases separated the two germline ends.

The chain combines TRBV23-1 with TRBJ1-1; no definite D call. TRBV23-1 has ORF status, its function being uncertain. V was trimmed by 10 bases and J by 11 bases, leaving 20 bases between them. The CDR3 contains 12 residues. CDR3 in amino acids: CATHRGGRGAFF. In nucleotides, the CDR3 is TGCGCCACCCACCGGGGAGGCCGTGGGGCTTTCTTT.

The chain combines TRBV19 with TRBJ2-1, with 8 bases aligning to TRBD2. The CDR3 sequence is 14 residues long. The germline gives CDR1 LNHDA, CDR2 SQIVND (reference sequence). With 4 bases clipped from V and 4 bases from J, the junction kept 3 bases outside the gene matches. CDR3 sequence (DNA): TGTGCCAGTAGTAAGGTAGCGGGGTACAATGAGCAGTTCTTC. Amino acids: CASSKVAGYNEQFF.

The gene calls are TRBV2 and TRBJ2-7; D is unclear. Germline V gives CDR1 SNHLY, CDR2 FYNNEI. The CDR3 length is 15 residues. The germline V and J ends were trimmed by 6 bases and 2 bases, with 17 bases remaining between them. The CDR3 protein is CASRDVVATPYEQYF. The CDR3 DNA follows: TGTGCCAGCAGGGATGTTGTGGCCACCCCCTACGAGCAGTACTTC.

V is TRBV29-1 and J is TRBJ1-5, with 9 nucleotides matching TRBD1. The CDR3 loop spans 13 amino acids. The ends lost 7 bases at V and 6 bases at J; junction bases unmatched: 7. The germline V gene has CDR1 SQVTM and CDR2 ANQGSEA. CDR3 residues: CSARTGVGQPQHF. The DNA for the CDR3 is TGCAGCGCCCGGACAGGGGTCGGTCAGCCCCAGCATTTT.

In its sample, this clone was seen a few times. The CDR3 sequence is CASSVGRQGFYGYTF. The CDR3 DNA sequence: TGTGCCAGCAGCGTAGGACGGCAGGGATTCTATGGCTACACCTTC. This chain joins TRBV9 and TRBJ1-2, with D perhaps TRBD1 (5 bases). Per germline, CDR1 SGDLS and CDR2 YYNGEE. The CDR3 has 15 residues. The ends were cut back, 0 bases at V and 4 bases at J, with 13 bases in the middle.

This clone has a single count. The V gene is TRBV10-3, the J gene TRBJ2-3; D uncertain. The CDR3 sequence is 13 residues long. The V end was cut by 0 bases, the J end by 4 bases, with 5 bases between. Germline V gives CDR1 ENHRY, CDR2 SYGVKD. CDR3 sequence (DNA): TGTGCCATCAGTGAGTCTGAGTCAGATACGCAGTATTTT. Its translation: CAISESESDTQYF.

CDR3 sequence: CASSGTGGSEKLFF. The DNA for the CDR3 is TGTGCCAGCAGTGGGACAGGGGGGAGTGAAAAACTGTTTTTT. The genes are TRBV6-5 and TRBJ1-4, with 11 bases that match TRBD1. The CDR3 totals 14 residues. Germline lookup yields CDR1 MNHEY and CDR2 SVGAGI. The junction had 3 bases not matched to a gene; V was cut back by 5 bases and J by 7 bases.

This clone appeared a few times. The rearrangement joins TRBV6-5 to TRBJ2-3, with 7 bases matching TRBD2. J gave up 6 bases and V 5 bases, and 8 bases lay outside the gene matches. The CDR3 has 14 amino acids. The germline CDR1 and CDR2 sequences are MNHEY and SVGAGI. CDR3 in DNA: TGTGCCAGCAGTCTGAGCGGGACTACCGATACGCAGTATTTT. Encoded protein: CASSLSGTTDTQYF.

The V gene is TRBV9, the J gene TRBJ2-7; D might be TRBD1 (6 bases). Germline CDR1 SGDLS, CDR2 YYNGEE. The CDR3 is made up of 15 amino acids. Trimming took off 0 bases at V and 4 bases at J, with 14 bases between the two ends. CDR3 loop: CASSVAEGGFYEQYF. The CDR3 DNA reads TGTGCCAGCAGCGTAGCGGAAGGGGGTTTTTACGAGCAGTACTTC. Based on the CDR3 plus reference TRBV9 and TRBJ2-7, the full variable domain is DSGVTQTPKHLITATGQRVTLRCSPRSGDLSVYWYQQSLDQGLQFLIQYYNGEERAKGNILERFSAQQFPDLHSELNLSSLELGDSALYFCASSVAEGGFYEQYFGPGTRLTVT.

This clone was counted between two and nine times. This chain uses TRBV7-3 with TRBJ2-5; TRBD2 aligns across 9 bases. The CDR3 has 15 residues. CDR1 and CDR2 (germline): SGHTA, FQGTGA. The V segment lost 5 bases and the J segment 3 bases; nucleotides outside the gene matches: 7. Here the CDR3 DNA reads TGTGCCAGCAGCCCCCAGACTAGCGGAGAAGAGACCCAGTACTTC. It specifies CASSPQTSGEETQYF.

On this clone itself: One junction end does not reproduce the germline sequence, and a read error may be involved. The chain uses TRBV7-2 and TRBJ2-3, with TRBD2 matching 9 bases. Germline V CDR1 and CDR2: SGHTA, FQGNSA. This CDR3 contains 17 residues. The CDR3 is CASNLRLAGPSTDTQYF. The CDR3 nucleotides are TGTGCCAGCAACTTAAGGCTAGCGGGACCTAGCACAGATACGCAGTATTTT.

The chain is built from TRBV28 and TRBJ1-2, with TRBD1 identical over 7 bases. The CDR3 runs 16 residues. Per the germline V gene, CDR1 is MDHEN and CDR2 is SYDVKM. J gave up 4 bases and V 7 bases, and 15 bases lay outside the gene matches. CDR3 DNA sequence: TGTGCCAGCACCCAAGAGGGGGCAAGAGGAGTCTATGGCTACACCTTC. Translating it yields CASTQEGARGVYGYTF.

The V and J genes are TRBV7-9 and TRBJ2-2, with D maybe TRBD2 (5 bases). The CDR3 sequence is 12 residues long. Germline CDR1 and CDR2: SEHNR and FQNEAQ (reference sequence). The germline V and J ends were trimmed by 7 bases and 5 bases, with 8 bases remaining between them. The CDR3 DNA reads as TGTGCCAGCACGGGGTTTACCGGGGAGCTGTTTTTT. Translation: CASTGFTGELFF.

This clone was detected only a few times. The V and J genes are TRBV10-3 and TRBJ1-1; D may be TRBD1 (6 bases). Trimming cost V 5 bases and J 1 base, with 8 bases left between them. Germline V gives CDR1 ENHRY, CDR2 SYGVKD. The length of the CDR3 is 13 residues. The CDR3 is CAISLQGNTEAFF. The CDR3 nucleotides are TGTGCCATCAGTCTACAGGGGAACACTGAAGCTTTCTTT.

The gene calls are TRBV4-1 and TRBJ2-1; the match to TRBD2 covers 10 bases. The germline CDR1 and CDR2 sequences are MGHRA and YSYEKL. Trimming removed 4 bases from V and 9 bases from J; junction bases left unmatched: 9. The CDR3 has 15 amino acids. Written as DNA, the CDR3 is TGCGCCAGCAGCCCGAGAGCGGGGGGGGCGGGTGAGCAGTTCTTC. Translated, it gives CASSPRAGGAGEQFF.